The rows below give T cell receptor beta chains drawn from one sample of a study of OX40 agonist ivuxolimab in advanced cancers. This table comes from immunoSEQ multiplex PCR, and its TCRdb copy is limited to in-frame clones, with some not included. The data hold more than 35,000 clones, with less than 85% observed a single time. Sequenced material: CD4+ or CD8+ T cells sorted from blood, taken in a trial of the OX40 agonist ivuxolimab. The receptors stem from an adult with an advanced solid tumor such as melanoma, head and neck, liver or kidney cancer. Each CDR3 is given with its conserved first and last residue. D genes are given only for firm matches. Clone sizes are given selectively: once, few, many, or a class where the clone is expanded.

j_gene: TRBJ2-3
abundance: NA
v_gene: TRBV7-2
d_gene: NA
CDR3nt: TGTGCCAGCAGACCAACCCCAGGGTTAGGGCCAGATACGCAGTATTTT
CDR3aa: CASRPTPGLGPDTQYF

j_gene: TRBJ1-1
abundance: NA
v_gene: TRBV11-2
d_gene: NA
CDR3nt: TGTGCCAGCAGTTTACTATTTGGGGACAAAGGTGAAGCTTTCTTT
CDR3aa: CASSLLFGDKGEAFF

j_gene: TRBJ2-2
abundance: NA
v_gene: TRBV11-2
d_gene: NA
CDR3nt: TGTGCCAGCACCCCTAAGGGGGGGGGCGGCGGGGAGCTGTTTTTT
CDR3aa: CASTPKGGGGGELFF

j_gene: TRBJ1-1
abundance: NA
v_gene: TRBV27
d_gene: NA
CDR3nt: TGTGCCAGCACCGTGGACAGCAGATTTATGAACACTGAAGCTTTCTTT
CDR3aa: CASTVDSRFMNTEAFF

j_gene: TRBJ1-1
abundance: once
v_gene: TRBV5-3
d_gene: NA
CDR3nt: TGTGCCAGCACCCCGCTGGGGGACATGAACACTGAAGCTTTCTTT
CDR3aa: CASTPLGDMNTEAFF

j_gene: TRBJ2-7
abundance: NA
v_gene: TRBV11-2
d_gene: NA
CDR3nt: TGTGCCAGCAGCCTAACTAGCTACTACGAGCAGTACTTC
CDR3aa: CASSLTSYYEQYF

j_gene: TRBJ2-3
abundance: NA
v_gene: TRBV5-4
d_gene: TRBD2
CDR3nt: TGTGCCAGCAGCTTGGGGACTAGCGGGGGAATAGATACGCAGTATTTT
CDR3aa: CASSLGTSGGIDTQYF

j_gene: TRBJ1-2
abundance: once
v_gene: TRBV28
d_gene: TRBD1
CDR3nt: TGTGCCACCCCGGACAGGGACTATGGCTACACCTTC
CDR3aa: CATPDRDYGYTF

j_gene: TRBJ2-3
abundance: few
v_gene: TRBV29-1
d_gene: TRBD1
CDR3nt: TGCAGCGTTGGGGCTTTCGACAGGGGGCCAGATACGCAGTATTTT
CDR3aa: CSVGAFDRGPDTQYF

j_gene: TRBJ2-1
abundance: NA
v_gene: TRBV19
d_gene: NA
CDR3nt: TGTGCCAGTAGCTCCGGGACCCAACTCTACAATGAGCAGTTCTTC
CDR3aa: CASSSGTQLYNEQFF

j_gene: TRBJ2-7
abundance: NA
v_gene: TRBV9
d_gene: NA
CDR3nt: TGTGCCAGCAGCGTAGATAACGGTGCCATGGAGGAGCAGTACTTC
CDR3aa: CASSVDNGAMEEQYF

j_gene: TRBJ2-1
abundance: NA
v_gene: TRBV28
d_gene: NA
CDR3nt: TGTGCCAGCACCCCCTCGGGTTACAATGAGCAGTTCTTC
CDR3aa: CASTPSGYNEQFF

j_gene: TRBJ2-3
abundance: NA
v_gene: TRBV11-3
d_gene: TRBD2
CDR3nt: TGTGCCAGCAGCTTAGTAGCGGGAGTCAATACGCAGTATTTT
CDR3aa: CASSLVAGVNTQYF

j_gene: TRBJ1-5
abundance: NA
v_gene: TRBV11-1
d_gene: NA
CDR3nt: TGTGCCAGCAGCTTAGGAGGGACACCTCTTGGCAATCAGCCCCAGCATTTT
CDR3aa: CASSLGGTPLGNQPQHF

j_gene: TRBJ2-7
abundance: NA
v_gene: TRBV9
d_gene: NA
CDR3nt: TGTGCCAGCAGCAACAACAGGGGGGCGGGAGACTACGAGCAGTACTTC
CDR3aa: CASSNNRGAGDYEQYF

j_gene: TRBJ1-5
abundance: NA
v_gene: TRBV7-6
d_gene: NA
CDR3nt: TGTGCCAGCAGCTTATGGGGGCGTACCTTTAGCAATCAGCCCCAGCATTTT
CDR3aa: CASSLWGRTFSNQPQHF

j_gene: TRBJ2-1
abundance: NA
v_gene: TRBV2
d_gene: NA
CDR3nt: TGTGCCAGCAGTGAGGTCAGATACAATGAGCAGTTCTTC
CDR3aa: CASSEVRYNEQFF

j_gene: TRBJ2-5
abundance: NA
v_gene: TRBV4-1
d_gene: NA
CDR3nt: TGCGCCAGCAGCCAAGGGCAGGTGTTGTCAGAGACCCAGTACTTC
CDR3aa: CASSQGQVLSETQYF

j_gene: TRBJ2-5
abundance: NA
v_gene: TRBV13
d_gene: TRBD1
CDR3nt: TGTGCCAGCAGCTCCGGGACAGGGTGGGAGACCCAGTACTTC
CDR3aa: CASSSGTGWETQYF

j_gene: TRBJ2-6
abundance: NA
v_gene: TRBV11-3
d_gene: NA
CDR3nt: TGTGCCAGCATCAGGGACTCGTACGGGGCCAACGTCCTGACTTTC
CDR3aa: CASIRDSYGANVLTF

j_gene: TRBJ1-2
abundance: NA
v_gene: TRBV6-1
d_gene: TRBD1
CDR3nt: TGTGCCAGCAGGGTGGGACAGGGTCCCAACTATGGCTACACCTTC
CDR3aa: CASRVGQGPNYGYTF

j_gene: TRBJ2-1
abundance: NA
v_gene: TRBV29-1
d_gene: TRBD1
CDR3nt: TGCAGCGTTGAAGACGGGACAGGGAATGACAATGAGCAGTTCTTC
CDR3aa: CSVEDGTGNDNEQFF

j_gene: TRBJ1-1
abundance: NA
v_gene: TRBV6-5
d_gene: NA
CDR3nt: TGTGCCAGCGGACGGTCGAACACTGAAGCTTTCTTT
CDR3aa: CASGRSNTEAFF

j_gene: TRBJ2-7
abundance: NA
v_gene: TRBV19
d_gene: NA
CDR3nt: TGTGCCAGTAGTATGACTGTGGCATCCGCCTACGAGCAGTACTTC
CDR3aa: CASSMTVASAYEQYF

j_gene: TRBJ1-4
abundance: NA
v_gene: TRBV28
d_gene: NA
CDR3nt: TGTGCCAGCAGTTTCAGTCAGGGGTCTGAAAAACTGTTTTTT
CDR3aa: CASSFSQGSEKLFF

j_gene: TRBJ2-4
abundance: NA
v_gene: TRBV27
d_gene: TRBD2
CDR3nt: TGTGCCAGCAGTTTATCCCCCTTGGTGGGAGGGGACATTCAGTACTTC
CDR3aa: CASSLSPLVGGDIQYF

j_gene: TRBJ2-7
abundance: once
v_gene: TRBV7-9
d_gene: NA
CDR3nt: TGTGCCAGCAGCCCGGTCGGATCCTACGAGCAGTACTTC
CDR3aa: CASSPVGSYEQYF

j_gene: TRBJ2-7
abundance: NA
v_gene: TRBV19
d_gene: TRBD1
CDR3nt: TGTGCCAGTAGTCCACTACAGGGGACCAACTACGAGCAGTACTTC
CDR3aa: CASSPLQGTNYEQYF

j_gene: TRBJ2-3
abundance: NA
v_gene: TRBV10-1
d_gene: NA
CDR3nt: TGCGCCAGCAGTGAGGTCGAGACTCTCTTCACAGATACGCAGTATTTT
CDR3aa: CASSEVETLFTDTQYF

j_gene: TRBJ2-1
abundance: NA
v_gene: TRBV7-9
d_gene: NA
CDR3nt: TGTGCCAGCAGCCCAACCTTAGGAACATGGCCTGAGCAGTTCTTC
CDR3aa: CASSPTLGTWPEQFF

j_gene: TRBJ2-1
abundance: NA
v_gene: TRBV6-5
d_gene: TRBD2
CDR3nt: TGTGCCAGCAGAAGGACTAGCGGGGGATTCAATGAGCAGTTCTTC
CDR3aa: CASRRTSGGFNEQFF

j_gene: TRBJ2-3
abundance: few
v_gene: TRBV28
d_gene: NA
CDR3nt: TGTGCCAGCAGTCCCTTGGGAACGCAGTATTTT
CDR3aa: CASSPLGTQYF

j_gene: TRBJ2-1
abundance: NA
v_gene: TRBV29-1
d_gene: NA
CDR3nt: TGCAGCGTTGAAGATGGGGCAGGGACCTCCTACAATGAGCAGTTCTTC
CDR3aa: CSVEDGAGTSYNEQFF

j_gene: TRBJ2-7
abundance: medium-sized
v_gene: TRBV2
d_gene: NA
CDR3nt: TGTGCCAGCAGTAGTGAACAGGGCTACGAGCAGTACTTC
CDR3aa: CASSSEQGYEQYF

j_gene: TRBJ2-1
abundance: NA
v_gene: TRBV6-1
d_gene: TRBD2
CDR3nt: TGTGCCAGCAGTGAATTTTCTAGCGGCCCAAACAATGAGCAGTTCTTC
CDR3aa: CASSEFSSGPNNEQFF

j_gene: TRBJ2-5
abundance: NA
v_gene: TRBV5-6
d_gene: TRBD2
CDR3nt: TGTGCCAGCAGCGTAGGGACTAGCGGGCTTACCGGGGCCCAGTACTTC
CDR3aa: CASSVGTSGLTGAQYF

j_gene: TRBJ1-2
abundance: NA
v_gene: TRBV7-9
d_gene: NA
CDR3nt: TGTGCCAGCAGCTTACCGGGGGCTGGGGATGGCTACACCTTC
CDR3aa: CASSLPGAGDGYTF

j_gene: TRBJ2-7
abundance: medium-sized
v_gene: TRBV10-1
d_gene: TRBD2
CDR3nt: TGCGCCAGCAGTGATCCGGGGGGTACCTACGAGCAGTACTTC
CDR3aa: CASSDPGGTYEQYF

j_gene: TRBJ1-1
abundance: NA
v_gene: TRBV29-1
d_gene: NA
CDR3nt: TGCAGCGTTGAAGATCAGACCCAGACACAAGCTTTCTTT
CDR3aa: CSVEDQTQTQAFF

j_gene: TRBJ2-1
abundance: NA
v_gene: TRBV7-7
d_gene: NA
CDR3nt: TGTGCTAGCAGCTTAGCAAGGAGCGATGAGCAGTTCTTC
CDR3aa: CASSLARSDEQFF

j_gene: TRBJ1-1
abundance: NA
v_gene: TRBV7-6
d_gene: NA
CDR3nt: TGTGCCAGCAGCCCCGGGCGAGGGTCTGAAGCTTTCTTT
CDR3aa: CASSPGRGSEAFF

j_gene: TRBJ1-1
abundance: few
v_gene: TRBV5-4
d_gene: NA
CDR3nt: TGTGCCAGCAGCTTGAGTTTGATGAACACTGAAGCTTTCTTT
CDR3aa: CASSLSLMNTEAFF

j_gene: TRBJ1-2
abundance: NA
v_gene: TRBV6-7
d_gene: NA
CDR3nt: TGTGCCAGCAGTTACTTAGGGGTCGATGGCTACACCTTC
CDR3aa: CASSYLGVDGYTF

j_gene: TRBJ2-3
abundance: once
v_gene: TRBV4-2
d_gene: NA
CDR3nt: TGTGCCAGCAGCCAAGATTTTTCTAGCCCCTTGAGTAGCACAGATACGCAGTATTTT
CDR3aa: CASSQDFSSPLSSTDTQYF

j_gene: TRBJ2-1
abundance: NA
v_gene: TRBV2
d_gene: NA
CDR3nt: TGTGCCAGCAGTGAACTCGGGGGAGACTACAATGAGCAGTTCTTC
CDR3aa: CASSELGGDYNEQFF

j_gene: TRBJ2-3
abundance: once
v_gene: TRBV9
d_gene: TRBD2
CDR3nt: TGTGCCAGCAGTGGGACTAGCGGCCCTAGCACAGATACGCAGTATTTT
CDR3aa: CASSGTSGPSTDTQYF

j_gene: TRBJ1-2
abundance: NA
v_gene: TRBV28
d_gene: NA
CDR3nt: TGTGCCAGCAGTTTAGTGACAGCTTATGGCTACACCTTC
CDR3aa: CASSLVTAYGYTF

j_gene: TRBJ1-2
abundance: NA
v_gene: TRBV5-4
d_gene: NA
CDR3nt: TGTGCCAGCAGCTTGGACAGGGACCATGGCTACACCTTC
CDR3aa: CASSLDRDHGYTF

j_gene: TRBJ2-1
abundance: NA
v_gene: TRBV9
d_gene: TRBD2
CDR3nt: TGTGCCAGCAGCGGCGCGGGAGCTGAGCAGTTCTTC
CDR3aa: CASSGAGAEQFF